The entry below gives a single T cell receptor beta chain sequence along with its context. No antigen is known for it. V lost 5 bases, J lost 4 bases, and 14 bases lay in between. CDR1 is LGHNT and CDR2 is FRNRAP in the germline V gene. This CDR3 has 14 amino acids. 60 Vbeta and 13 Jbeta primers were used in PCR. TCRdb's table, derived via immunoSEQ multiplex PCR, lists solely in-frame clones and lacks some. The sample yields 100,000 to 150,000 clones, 80% to 90% seen once. These data are taken from a study of cytomegalovirus exposure and HLA in healthy donors. Study observations and caveats: Sequencing likely produced, as an artifact, a cluster of highly shared sequence variants. A later analysis showed that HLA-associated TCR beta chains had undergone more clonal expansion than equally common others. Upon later analysis, TCR association rates were observed to vary by HLA locus, being highest for DRB1 and lowest for HLA-C.

The receptor was isolated from a woman aged 25 to 39 in good health and CMV-seronegative. The source material was PBMCs. This rearrangement joins TRBV12-5 to TRBJ2-5; TRBD1 might be the D (5 bases). The CDR3: CASGRPQGPETQYF. The CDR3 bases are TGTGCTAGTGGTCGCCCCCAGGGTCCAGAGACCCAGTACTTC.